Below, 5 T cell receptor beta chains from the same sample are listed, as sequenced in a study of blood T cell repertoires in COVID-19. This table comes from immunoSEQ multiplex PCR, and its TCRdb copy is limited to in-frame clones, with some not included. Of about half a million clones in the sample, 70% to 90% were seen once. The specimen was PBMCs or T cells enriched from blood (not recorded which). The receptors were gathered from a woman aged 55-69 years who had recovered from COVID-19.

This sequence joins TRBV24-1 and TRBJ2-1; 9 bases fit TRBD1. Germline V lookup: CDR1 KGHDR, CDR2 SFDVKD. The CDR3 spans 19 residues. V dropped 3 bases and J dropped 7; count of bases not matched to a gene: 18. The CDR3 sequence: CATSDPLAGTGTARNEQFF. In DNA, the CDR3 is TGTGCCACCAGTGATCCACTCGCCGGGACAGGGACCGCGAGGAATGAGCAGTTCTTC.

The chain links TRBV11-2 to TRBJ2-3; tentatively, D is TRBD2 (6 bases). Germline V gene data show CDR1 as SGHAT and CDR2 as FQNNGV. Deletions cut 5 bases from V and 3 bases from J, with 12 bases between. The CDR3 has 14 amino acids. CDR3 amino acids: CASSARGTTDTQYF. CDR3 in DNA: TGTGCCAGCAGCGCACGGGGGACGACAGATACGCAGTATTTT. Variable domain in full (rest from reference TRBV11-2 and TRBJ2-3): EAGVAQSPRYKIIEKRQSVAFWCNPISGHATLYWYQQILGQGPKLLIQFQNNGVVDDSQLPKDRFSAERLKGVDSTLKIQPAKLEDSAVYLCASSARGTTDTQYFGPGTRLTVL.

The CDR3 bases are TGCGCCAGCAGCTTGGCCCCGACAGGGGGTAATTCACCCCTCCACTTT. This encodes CASSLAPTGGNSPLHF. This chain connects TRBV5-1 to TRBJ1-6, with 9 nucleotides matching TRBD1. The CDR3 contains 16 residues. Germline lookup yields CDR1 SGHRS and CDR2 YFSETQ. Trimming at V came to 0 bases and at J to 6 bases, leaving 4 bases not matched to a gene.

This chain links TRBV7-9 with TRBJ1-5, with 7 bases matching TRBD1. Germline lookup yields CDR1 SEHNR and CDR2 FQNEAQ (reference sequence). Trimming took 5 bases from V and 2 from J; bases not matched to a gene: 6. This CDR3 has 15 residues. CDR3 DNA sequence: TGTGCCAGCAGCCCAAGGGGGCTGGGCAATCAGCCCCAGCATTTT. Residues: CASSPRGLGNQPQHF.

This chain connects TRBV29-1 to TRBJ2-5; a weak D match, TRBD2 (5 bases). This CDR3 comprises 12 residues. The germline V and J ends were trimmed by 5 bases and 3 bases, with 10 bases remaining between them. Per germline, CDR1 SQVTM and CDR2 ANQGSEA. In nucleotides, the CDR3 is TGCAGCGTTTTAACGGAGGAAGAGACCCAGTACTTC. It yields the protein CSVLTEEETQYF.